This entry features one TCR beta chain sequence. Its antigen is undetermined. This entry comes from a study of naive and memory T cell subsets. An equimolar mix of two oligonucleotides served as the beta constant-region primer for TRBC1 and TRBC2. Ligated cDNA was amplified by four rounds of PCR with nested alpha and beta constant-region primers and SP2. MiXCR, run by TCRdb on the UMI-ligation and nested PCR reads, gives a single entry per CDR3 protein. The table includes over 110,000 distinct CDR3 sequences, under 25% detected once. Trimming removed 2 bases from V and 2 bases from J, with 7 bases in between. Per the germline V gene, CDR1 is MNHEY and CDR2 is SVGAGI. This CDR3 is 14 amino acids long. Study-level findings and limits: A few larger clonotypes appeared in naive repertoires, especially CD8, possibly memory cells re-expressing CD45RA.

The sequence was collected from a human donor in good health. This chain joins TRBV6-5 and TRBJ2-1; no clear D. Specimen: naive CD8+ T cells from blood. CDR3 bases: TGTGCCAGCAGTTACACCTCGCCCTACAATGAGCAGTTCTTC. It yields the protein CASSYTSPYNEQFF.